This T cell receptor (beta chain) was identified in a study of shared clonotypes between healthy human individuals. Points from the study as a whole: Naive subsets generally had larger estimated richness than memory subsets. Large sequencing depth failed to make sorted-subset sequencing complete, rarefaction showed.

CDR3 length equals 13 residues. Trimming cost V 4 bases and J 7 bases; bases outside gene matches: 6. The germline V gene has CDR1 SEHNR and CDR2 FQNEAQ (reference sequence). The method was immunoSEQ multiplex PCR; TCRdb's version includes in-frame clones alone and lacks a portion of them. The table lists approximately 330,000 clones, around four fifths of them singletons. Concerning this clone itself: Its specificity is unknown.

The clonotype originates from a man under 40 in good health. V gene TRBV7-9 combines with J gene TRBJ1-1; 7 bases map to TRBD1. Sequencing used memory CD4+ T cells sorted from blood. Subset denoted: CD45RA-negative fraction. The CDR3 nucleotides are TGTGCCAGCAGCTCAACCGGGACAGTTGAAGCTTTCTTT. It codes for CASSSTGTVEAFF.